The 20 T cell receptor beta chains given below trace back to one sample, sequenced in a study of T-cell reconstitution after alpha-beta-depleted transplantation in children. As it was prepared, the TCRbeta library received unique molecular identifiers. In TCRdb, the PCR reads were re-called with MiXCR into one record per CDR3 protein. Of around 500,000 distinct CDR3 sequences in the sample, around 12% were seen once. Sequenced material: PBMCs from the stem cell graft donor, taken from the stem cell graft. Every receptor here comes from a human donor who donated a stem cell graft to a child with combined immunodeficiency.

This clonotype has just a few counts. This chain joins TRBV11-2 and TRBJ1-5; 8 nucleotides align to TRBD1. The V segment lost 5 bases and the J segment 6 bases; nucleotides outside the gene matches: 9. CDR3 length equals 15 residues. Germline CDR1 and CDR2: SGHAT and FQNNGV. The DNA of the CDR3 is TGTGCCAGCAGCCGGACAGGGCTGTTGGGTCAGCCCCAGCATTTT. Translation: CASSRTGLLGQPQHF.

In this sample, this clonotype turned up many times. This sequence joins TRBV20-1 and TRBJ2-1, with a weak D call TRBD1 (5 bases). The CDR3 loop spans 12 amino acids. Germline loops: CDR1 DFQATT, CDR2 SNEGSKA (reference sequence). Trimming stripped 0 bases from V and 13 bases from J, with 13 bases between. CDR3 loop: CSAREAGHTQFF. The CDR3, as DNA: TGCAGTGCTAGAGAAGCAGGGCATACTCAGTTCTTC.

The chain recombines TRBV7-9 with TRBJ1-5; D uncertain. The CDR3 runs 13 residues. V was clipped by 3 bases and J by 8 bases, with 11 bases between them. The germline V gene encodes CDR1 SEHNR and CDR2 FQNEAQ (reference sequence). The CDR3 bases are TGTGCCAGCAGCTTTGAAGGGAGTGAGCCCCAGCATTTT. Residues: CASSFEGSEPQHF.

This clonotype showed up many times. Since no conserved phenylalanine or tryptophan closes the CDR3, a read error is the likely cause. This sequence joins TRBV2 and TRBJ1-1; D unresolved. CDR1 is SNHLY and CDR2 is FYNNEI in the germline V gene. V lost 5 bases to trimming and J lost 2 bases, with 9 bases between them. The CDR3 is 13 amino acids. The CDR3 spells CASSNGLNTEAFL. The CDR3 nucleotides are TGTGCCAGCAGTAACGGTCTTAACACTGAAGCTTTCCTT.

This clonotype occurred a few times. The CDR3 is CASSERGWETGELFF. The CDR3 nucleotides read TGTGCCAGCAGTGAACGGGGGTGGGAAACCGGGGAGCTGTTTTTT. V gene TRBV2 combines with J gene TRBJ2-2, with D possibly matching TRBD2 (6 bases). The CDR3 has 15 residues. The V gene's germline CDR1 is SNHLY and CDR2 FYNNEI. V shed 2 bases and J shed 5 bases, with 12 bases lying between them.

This chain connects TRBV6-1 to TRBJ2-6; 8 bases fit TRBD1. The CDR3 extends over 16 amino acids. In germline, CDR1 is MNHNS, CDR2 SASEGT. V trimming: 6 bases; J trimming: 1 base; junction bases outside the gene matches: 5. The CDR3 coding sequence is TGTGCCAGCAGAGGGACAGGAGTATCTGGGGCCAACGTCCTGACTTTC. This sequence encodes CASRGTGVSGANVLTF.

This clonotype occurred many times. This chain connects TRBV29-1 to TRBJ1-2; D ambiguous. V was trimmed by 4 bases and J by 4 bases, leaving 7 bases between them. The germline CDR1 and CDR2 sequences are SQVTM and ANQGSEA. The CDR3 is 11 amino acids. For the CDR3, the DNA is TGCAGCGTTGTTTTCGGCTATGGCTACACCTTC. It is translated as CSVVFGYGYTF.

This clonotype was seen at least ten times. CDR3 protein: CSASRAGVGNEQFF. In nucleotides, the CDR3 is TGCAGTGCTAGTAGAGCGGGGGTTGGGAATGAGCAGTTCTTC. The chain employs TRBV20-1 and TRBJ2-1; 8 nucleotides line up with TRBD2. The CDR3 extends over 14 amino acids. Trimming took 3 bases from V and 7 from J; bases not matched to a gene: 8. Germline values: CDR1 DFQATT, CDR2 SNEGSKA (reference sequence).

The chain employs TRBV6-2 or TRBV6-3 and TRBJ2-2, with D perhaps TRBD2 (6 bases). V shed 6 bases and J shed 6 bases, with 11 bases lying between them. The V gene's germline CDR1 is MNHEY and CDR2 SVGEGT. This CDR3 is built from 13 residues. This chain's CDR3 is CASRPTGAGELFF. DNA of the CDR3: TGTGCCAGCAGACCGACGGGGGCCGGGGAGCTGTTTTTT.

This rearrangement joins TRBV20-1 to TRBJ1-5, with TRBD1 as a possible D gene (5 bases). Germline V CDR1 and CDR2: DFQATT, SNEGSKA (reference sequence). V lost 5 bases to trimming and J lost 6 bases, with 14 bases between them. The CDR3 extends over 13 amino acids. In DNA form, the CDR3 reads TGCAGTGCTCGGGGCCAGCGGGGTCAGCCCCAGCATTTT. Amino acids: CSARGQRGQPQHF.

This chain connects TRBV6-1 to TRBJ2-7; tentatively, D is TRBD1 (6 bases). This CDR3 contains 15 residues. Per germline, CDR1 MNHNS and CDR2 SASEGT. V lost 5 bases, J lost 4 bases, and 18 bases lay in between. DNA for the CDR3: TGTGCCAGCAGTCCCGGACAGCGAGGAGCTTACGAGCAGTACTTC. Translating gives CASSPGQRGAYEQYF.

This clonotype appeared a few times. The V and J genes are TRBV20-1 and TRBJ2-1; D uncertain. Germline V gives CDR1 DFQATT, CDR2 SNEGSKA (reference sequence). This CDR3 has 11 amino acids. V was pared by 0 bases and J by 4 bases, with 1 base between. This chain's CDR3 is CSARDYNEQFF. CDR3 DNA: TGCAGTGCTAGAGATTACAATGAGCAGTTCTTC.

This clonotype was picked up a small number of times. This rearrangement joins TRBV5-1 to TRBJ1-1; D is ambiguous. V dropped 4 bases and J dropped 3 bases, with 16 bases sitting between them. In germline, CDR1 is SGHRS, CDR2 YFSETQ. This CDR3 spans 15 amino acids. CDR3 nucleotide sequence: TGCGCCAGCAGCGCCGGGAGGTTGTTGTACACTGAAGCTTTCTTT. Its translation: CASSAGRLLYTEAFF.

The table lists this clonotype with a few counts. In nucleotides, the CDR3 is TGTGCCAGCAGTCCCGCTAAACCGGGACTAGGGCGCGCAGATACGCAGTATTTT. It specifies CASSPAKPGLGRADTQYF. V gene TRBV6-1 combines with J gene TRBJ2-3, with 8 nucleotides matching TRBD2. The CDR3 consists of 18 residues. Germline assignment: CDR1 MNHNS and CDR2 SASEGT. With V trimmed by 5 bases and J by 4 bases, 17 bases remained unmatched.

This clonotype was detected ten times or more. V usage is TRBV7-2 and J usage is TRBJ1-2, with unresolved D. Trimming removed 1 base at V and 7 bases at J, with 10 bases between. This CDR3 region has 13 residues. From germline, CDR1 is SGHTA and CDR2 FQGNSA. In nucleotides, the CDR3 is TGTGCCAGCAGCTTAGAGCCCGGCGGTGGCTACACCTTC. It encodes CASSLEPGGGYTF.

This clonotype was detected a few times. This chain joins TRBV6-5 and TRBJ2-3; D is uncertain. Trimming took off 4 bases at V and 1 base at J, with 12 bases between the two ends. Germline CDR1 reads MNHEY; CDR2 reads SVGAGI. The CDR3 runs to 15 residues. The DNA for the CDR3 is TGTGCCAGCAGTTCGGTGGAGATGGGCACAGATACGCAGTATTTT. Translated: CASSSVEMGTDTQYF.

This clonotype was detected only a few times. The chain combines TRBV7-9 with TRBJ2-3; 14 positions agree with TRBD2. J lost 2 bases, V lost 7 bases, and 5 bases had no gene match. CDR3 length: 16 amino acids. CDR1 and CDR2 (germline): SEHNR, FQNEAQ (reference sequence). CDR3 sequence: CASTGLAGGSTDTQYF. CDR3 coding DNA: TGTGCCAGCACCGGACTAGCGGGGGGTTCCACAGATACGCAGTATTTT.

This clonotype has just a few counts. The V gene is TRBV12-3 or TRBV12-4, the J gene TRBJ2-7, with 7 bases aligning to TRBD2. CDR3 length: 13 amino acids. With 6 bases clipped from V and 3 bases from J, the junction kept 5 bases outside the gene matches. The CDR3 loop is CASSRAGHYEQYF. CDR3 in DNA: TGTGCCAGCAGCCGAGCGGGGCACTACGAGCAGTACTTC.

This clonotype was seen just once. A single base separates this from a much larger clone, so it may be a read error. CDR3 in DNA: TGCTGTGCTAGCCGGCTAGCGGGAGGGGTTTTGTTGAATGAGCAGTTCTTC. Translated: CCASRLAGGVLLNEQFF. The chain couples TRBV20-1 to TRBJ2-1; 12 bases map to TRBD2. This CDR3 is built from 17 residues. Germline V gives CDR1 DFQATT, CDR2 SNEGSKA (reference sequence).

This clonotype was detected only a few times. The gene calls are TRBV6-2 or TRBV6-3 and TRBJ2-7; weak D call: TRBD2 (6 bases). The V gene lost 8 bases and the J gene lost 1 base, with 15 bases spanning the gap. This CDR3 has 14 residues. Germline loops: CDR1 MNHEY, CDR2 SVGEGT. The CDR3 coding sequence is TGTGCCAGCCTGGGACGGAGGGTTTCCTACGAGCAGTACTTC. It encodes CASLGRRVSYEQYF.